This T cell receptor (beta chain) was recorded in a study of blood T cell repertoires in COVID-19. Study information: The study drew acute and convalescent COVID-19 samples from the United States, Italy and Spain.

In the original workflow: Quantification of nucleated cells was approximated via reference gene primer amplification. Using immunoSEQ multiplex PCR, the repertoire was profiled, and TCRdb retains in-frame clones only, with some absent. The DNA was the basis for D and trimming; V, J and clone size are from that table. The repertoire holds hundreds of thousands of clones, with about nine tenths as singletons. Sequencing used peripheral blood. The receptor was derived from a man aged 45 to 65 with acute or convalescent COVID-19.

The CDR3 sequence: CASSDRVGWGPSTDTQYF. The CDR3 DNA is TGTGCCAGCAGTGACAGGGTGGGTTGGGGGCCGAGCACAGATACGCAGTATTTT. The chain couples TRBV2 to TRBJ2-3; D may be TRBD1 (6 bases). The CDR3 spans 18 residues. Germline values: CDR1 SNHLY, CDR2 FYNNEI. Trimming shortened V by 3 bases and J by 0 bases, and 19 bases separated the two germline ends.